The clone carrying this T cell receptor beta chain showed up many times. Antigen unknown. The V gene lost 2 bases and the J gene lost 6 bases, with 10 bases spanning the gap. The CDR3 spans 13 residues. TCRdb re-called the RT-PCR reads with MiXCR, one entry per CDR3 protein. The sample lists some 600,000 distinct CDR3 sequences; about 15% were seen once. These data belong to a study of response to subunit inactivated influenza vaccine. General study points: The authors proposed limited new T cell recruitment per seasonal influenza vaccination.

The clonotype originates from a man in his forties or fifties who received an inactivated influenza vaccine. The chain joins TRBV12-3 or TRBV12-4 to TRBJ1-1; D call uncertain. The material was PBMCs from blood, obtained around 14 days before vaccination. CDR3 bases: TGTGCCAGCAGTTTATACCGATTCTCTGAAGCTTTCTTT. As protein: CASSLYRFSEAFF.